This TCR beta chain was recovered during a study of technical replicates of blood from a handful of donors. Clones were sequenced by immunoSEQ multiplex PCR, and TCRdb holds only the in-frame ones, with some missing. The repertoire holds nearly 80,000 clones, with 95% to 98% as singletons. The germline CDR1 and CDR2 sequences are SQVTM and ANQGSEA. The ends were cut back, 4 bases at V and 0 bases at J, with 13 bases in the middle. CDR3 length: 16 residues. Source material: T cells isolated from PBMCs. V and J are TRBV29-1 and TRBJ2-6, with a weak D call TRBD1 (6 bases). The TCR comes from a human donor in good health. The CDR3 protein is CSVVRGGDSGANVLTF. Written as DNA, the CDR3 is TGCAGCGTTGTGCGAGGGGGTGACTCTGGGGCCAACGTCCTGACTTTC. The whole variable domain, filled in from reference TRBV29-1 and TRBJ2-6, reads SAVISQKPSRDICQRGTSLTIQCQVDSQVTMMFWYRQQPGQSLTLIATANQGSEATYESGFVIDKFPISRPNLTFSTLTVSNMSPEDSSIYLCSVVRGGDSGANVLTFGAGSRLTVL.